Shown below are 21 T cell receptor beta chains from a single sample sequenced in a study of control samples from healthy donors and cancer patients. Clones were read by immunoSEQ multiplex PCR, and TCRdb kept only the in-frame ones, dropping some. The data hold 45,000 to 60,000 clones, with 85% to 95% observed a single time. Sequenced material: blood. The receptors derive from a man aged 30-40 years in good health.

The chain uses TRBV28 and TRBJ1-3, with TRBD1 identical over 7 bases. The CDR3 extends over 15 amino acids. The germline gives CDR1 MDHEN, CDR2 SYDVKM. Unmatched junction bases numbered 3, after V lost 4 bases and J lost 0 bases. The CDR3 region has the DNA TGTGCCAGCAGTTCGACAGGGAACTCTGGAAACACCATATATTTT. Translation: CASSSTGNSGNTIYF.

This chain connects TRBV10-3 to TRBJ2-5; 7 nucleotides agree with TRBD2. The CDR3 consists of 14 residues. Germline CDR1 is ENHRY and CDR2 is SYGVKD. J was trimmed by 1 base and V by 4 bases; bases with no gene match: 3. The CDR3, as DNA: TGTGCCATCAGTGTGACGGGGGGCCAAGAGACCCAGTACTTC. Protein: CAISVTGGQETQYF.

This chain joins TRBV28 and TRBJ2-1; D is undetermined. The CDR3 is 12 amino acids. The V gene's germline CDR1 is MDHEN and CDR2 SYDVKM. The V end lost 2 bases, the J end lost 7 bases, and 6 bases lay between the germline ends. Here the CDR3 DNA reads TGTGCCAGCAGTTTAGGCTGGAATGAGCAGTTCTTC. This encodes CASSLGWNEQFF.

The genes are TRBV9 and TRBJ1-1; 8 positions agree with TRBD1. V shed 4 bases and J 3 bases; nucleotides not matched to a gene: 8. Germline values: CDR1 SGDLS, CDR2 YYNGEE. The CDR3 spans 15 residues. The CDR3 here is CASSPGQGRDTEAFF. Written as DNA, the CDR3 is TGTGCCAGCAGCCCAGGACAGGGCCGGGACACTGAAGCTTTCTTT.

The J gene is TRBJ2-7, the V gene TRBV19; D perhaps matches TRBD2 (5 bases). Per the germline V gene, CDR1 is LNHDA and CDR2 is SQIVND (reference sequence). This CDR3 comprises 12 residues. Trimming pared 5 bases from V and 7 bases from J, leaving 12 bases between. The CDR3 sequence is CASSAPPGEQYF. CDR3 DNA sequence: TGTGCCAGTAGTGCCCCGCCGGGAGAGCAGTACTTC.

Comment on this clone: Other DNA sequences in the sample encode the same CDR3. This CDR3 reads CASSLQGPNTGELFF. Here the CDR3 DNA reads TGTGCCAGCAGCCTACAGGGTCCGAACACCGGGGAGCTGTTTTTT. The V call is TRBV7-7, the J call TRBJ2-2, with a possible D match to TRBD1 (6 bases). The germline V gene encodes CDR1 SSHAT and CDR2 FNYEAQ (reference sequence). The CDR3 has 15 amino acids. The V end was cut by 5 bases, the J end by 0 bases, with 10 bases between.

The chain couples TRBV24-1 to TRBJ2-7; D is undetermined. Germline CDR1 and CDR2: KGHDR and SFDVKD. V was cut by 7 bases and J by 4 bases, with 13 bases left in between. The CDR3 consists of 13 residues. The CDR3 DNA follows: TGTGCCACCAGCTCCGCTGACGGGTACGAGCAGTACTTC. Residues: CATSSADGYEQYF.

The chain is built from TRBV9 and TRBJ2-7; the D is unclear. The V gene's germline CDR1 is SGDLS and CDR2 YYNGEE. The CDR3 loop spans 14 amino acids. Deletions cut 0 bases from V and 6 bases from J, with 13 bases between. The CDR3: CASSVATSFTEQYF. CDR3 coding DNA: TGTGCCAGCAGCGTAGCTACGAGTTTTACCGAGCAGTACTTC.

This clone appeared once. V and J are TRBV7-2 and TRBJ2-2, with 9 bases identical to TRBD2. The V segment lost 2 bases and the J segment 5 bases; nucleotides outside the gene matches: 0. CDR3 length equals 14 residues. The germline gives CDR1 SGHTA, CDR2 FQGNSA. CDR3 bases: TGTGCCAGCAGCTTACTAGCGGGGACCGGGGAGCTGTTTTTT. It yields the protein CASSLLAGTGELFF.

The genes are TRBV12-3 or TRBV12-4 and TRBJ1-6, with D tentatively TRBD1 (5 bases). V lost 3 bases and J lost 9, with 9 bases in between. The CDR3 sequence is 13 residues long. The CDR3 bases are TGTGCCAGCAGTTTCTCAGGGTCTTCACCCCTCCACTTT. Its translation: CASSFSGSSPLHF.

V and J are TRBV19 and TRBJ1-5, with D uncertain. The CDR3 has 13 amino acids. V lost 0 bases to trimming and J lost 9 bases, with 9 bases between them. Per germline, CDR1 LNHDA and CDR2 SQIVND (reference sequence). The CDR3 nucleotides read TGTGCCAGTAGTATAGAGGGATTTAGGCCCCAGCATTTT. As protein: CASSIEGFRPQHF.

This chain uses TRBV6-5 with TRBJ1-2; perhaps TRBD1 as D (6 bases). Germline V gene data show CDR1 as MNHEY and CDR2 as SVGAGI. V was clipped by 6 bases and J by 8 bases, with 16 bases between them. This CDR3 is built from 13 residues. CDR3 residues: CASRQGSRMGYTF. In DNA form, the CDR3 reads TGTGCCAGCAGACAGGGCAGCCGTATGGGCTACACCTTC.

The chain has TRBV11-2 and TRBJ1-1; D may be TRBD1 (6 bases). The CDR3 is 14 amino acids. Germline V gives CDR1 SGHAT, CDR2 FQNNGV. The ends were cut back, 6 bases at V and 6 bases at J, with 17 bases in the middle. CDR3 residues: CASRSLQGKPEAFF. The CDR3 DNA sequence: TGTGCCAGCAGATCTTTACAGGGTAAGCCTGAAGCTTTCTTT. Drawing the rest from reference TRBV11-2 and TRBJ1-1, the complete variable domain is EAGVAQSPRYKIIEKRQSVAFWCNPISGHATLYWYQQILGQGPKLLIQFQNNGVVDDSQLPKDRFSAERLKGVDSTLKIQPAKLEDSAVYLCASRSLQGKPEAFFGQGTRLTVV.

This clone was counted a single time. This chain links TRBV27 with TRBJ2-1; 8 bases agree with TRBD1. Germline V CDR1 and CDR2: MNHEY, SMNVEV (reference sequence). The V and J ends lost 3 bases and 3 bases, in that order; junction bases with no gene match: 1. The CDR3 is made up of 14 amino acids. CDR3 in amino acids: CASSFTGGYNEQFF. The CDR3, as DNA: TGTGCCAGCAGTTTCACAGGGGGCTACAATGAGCAGTTCTTC.

This clone came up once. The same CDR3 can be traced to other DNA sequences in this sample. The chain is built from TRBV7-9 and TRBJ1-2, with D tentatively TRBD1 (6 bases). CDR1 and CDR2 from the germline V gene are SEHNR and FQNEAQ (reference sequence). The CDR3 covers 14 residues. The ends were cut back, 0 bases at V and 2 bases at J, with 7 bases in the middle. The CDR3 loop reads CASSLADRNYGYTF. The CDR3 coding sequence is TGTGCCAGCAGCTTAGCGGACAGAAACTATGGCTACACCTTC.

The rearrangement uses TRBV5-5 and TRBJ2-5; weak D call: TRBD1 (5 bases). The CDR3 runs 14 residues. Per germline, CDR1 SGHKS and CDR2 YYEKEE (reference sequence). V was pared by 3 bases and J by 4 bases, with 13 bases between. The CDR3: CASSSPLRVETQYF. CDR3 nucleotide sequence: TGTGCCAGCAGCTCCCCCCTCAGGGTAGAGACCCAGTACTTC.

The sample holds a few counts of this clone. This sequence joins TRBV6-1 and TRBJ1-4; D is possibly TRBD1 (6 bases). CDR3 length: 16 residues. CDR1 is MNHNS and CDR2 is SASEGT in the germline V gene. The germline V and J ends were trimmed by 1 base and 7 bases, with 16 bases remaining between them. In DNA, the CDR3 is TGTGCCAGCAGTGAAGGGGCGCGGACAGCAGGTGAAAAACTGTTTTTT. Translating gives CASSEGARTAGEKLFF.

The chain couples TRBV6-5 to TRBJ1-5; 8 bases align to TRBD1. V shed 5 bases, J shed 5 bases, and the junction held 8 bases outside the gene matches. From germline, CDR1 is MNHEY and CDR2 SVGAGI. The CDR3 sequence is 15 residues long. DNA of the CDR3: TGTGCCAGCAGTCAGGCCCCGACAGGGGATCAGCCCCAGCATTTT. Translation: CASSQAPTGDQPQHF.

The chain employs TRBV7-2 and TRBJ2-5, with 7 bases lining up with TRBD2. CDR3 length: 16 residues. V was pared by 1 base and J by 4 bases, with 9 bases of the junction left unmatched. Looked up from germline, CDR1 is SGHTA and CDR2 is FQGNSA. CDR3 sequence reads: CASSLEVGLDRETQYF. In nucleotides, the CDR3 is TGTGCCAGCAGCTTAGAAGTAGGACTAGACAGAGAGACCCAGTACTTC.

This rearrangement joins TRBV10-3 to TRBJ1-2; no reliable D call. V was cut by 6 bases and J by 8 bases, with 13 bases left in between. Germline CDR1 reads ENHRY; CDR2 reads SYGVKD. This CDR3 region has 12 residues. In DNA form, the CDR3 reads TGTGCCATCAGCCCCGGCCCCGAGGGCTACACCTTC. Translating it yields CAISPGPEGYTF.

V and J are TRBV12-5 and TRBJ1-1, with 10 bases fitting TRBD1. The germline V gene has CDR1 LGHNT and CDR2 FRNRAP. The CDR3 loop spans 16 amino acids. Trimming at V came to 5 bases and at J to 3 bases, leaving 9 bases not matched to a gene. Here the CDR3 DNA reads TGTGCTAGTGGTACTCGACAGGGGGCGCAGGACACTGAAGCTTTCTTT. The encoded protein is CASGTRQGAQDTEAFF.